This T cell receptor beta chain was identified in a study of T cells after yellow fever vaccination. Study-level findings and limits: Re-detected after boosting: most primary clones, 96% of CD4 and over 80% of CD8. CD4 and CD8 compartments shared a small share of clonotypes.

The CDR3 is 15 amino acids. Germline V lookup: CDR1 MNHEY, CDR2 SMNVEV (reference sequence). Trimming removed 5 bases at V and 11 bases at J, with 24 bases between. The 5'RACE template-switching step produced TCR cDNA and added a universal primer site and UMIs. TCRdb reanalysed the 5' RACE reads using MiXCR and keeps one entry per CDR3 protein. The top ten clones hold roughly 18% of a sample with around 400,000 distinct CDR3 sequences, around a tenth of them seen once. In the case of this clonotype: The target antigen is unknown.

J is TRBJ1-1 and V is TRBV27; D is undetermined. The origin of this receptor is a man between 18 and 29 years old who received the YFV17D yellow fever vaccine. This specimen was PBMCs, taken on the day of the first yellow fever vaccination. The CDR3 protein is CASSPNVGWNTVAFF. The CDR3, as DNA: TGTGCCAGCAGTCCCAACGTGGGATGGAACACTGTTGCTTTCTTT.